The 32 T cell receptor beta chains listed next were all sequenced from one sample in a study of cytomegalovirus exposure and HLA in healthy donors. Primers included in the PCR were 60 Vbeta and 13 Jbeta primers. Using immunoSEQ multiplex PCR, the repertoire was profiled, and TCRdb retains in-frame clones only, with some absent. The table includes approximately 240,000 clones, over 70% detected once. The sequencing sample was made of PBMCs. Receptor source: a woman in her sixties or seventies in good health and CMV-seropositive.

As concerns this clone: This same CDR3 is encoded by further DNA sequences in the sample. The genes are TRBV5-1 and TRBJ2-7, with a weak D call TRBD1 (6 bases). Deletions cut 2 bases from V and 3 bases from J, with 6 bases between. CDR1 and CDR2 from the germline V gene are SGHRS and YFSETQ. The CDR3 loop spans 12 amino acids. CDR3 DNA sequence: TGCGCCAGCAGCTTACAGGGCTACGAGCAGTACTTC. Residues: CASSLQGYEQYF.

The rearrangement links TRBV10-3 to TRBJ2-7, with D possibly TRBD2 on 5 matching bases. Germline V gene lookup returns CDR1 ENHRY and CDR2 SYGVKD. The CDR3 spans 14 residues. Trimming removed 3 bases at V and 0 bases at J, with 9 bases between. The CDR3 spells CAISDLGGSYEQYF. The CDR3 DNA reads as TGTGCCATCAGTGATTTAGGAGGCTCCTACGAGCAGTACTTC.

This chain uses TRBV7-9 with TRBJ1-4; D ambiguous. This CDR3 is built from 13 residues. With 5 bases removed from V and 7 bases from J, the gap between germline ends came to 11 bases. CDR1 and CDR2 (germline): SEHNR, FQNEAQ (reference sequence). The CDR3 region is CASSPLLAEKLFF. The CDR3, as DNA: TGTGCCAGCAGCCCCCTCTTGGCTGAAAAACTGTTTTTT.

In nucleotides, the CDR3 is TGTGCCAGCAGCTTGACCCGGGAGGGCTATGGCTACACCTTC. Its protein is CASSLTREGYGYTF. V and J are TRBV11-2 and TRBJ1-2; no reliable D call. Germline-derived CDR1 and CDR2 are SGHAT and FQNNGV. This CDR3 has 14 residues. V lost 3 bases, J lost 4 bases, and 12 bases lay in between.

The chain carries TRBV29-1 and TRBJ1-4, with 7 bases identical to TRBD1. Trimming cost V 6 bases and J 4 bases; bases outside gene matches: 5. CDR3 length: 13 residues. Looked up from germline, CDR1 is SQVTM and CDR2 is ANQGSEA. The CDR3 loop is CSVRDSFNEKLFF. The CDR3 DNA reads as TGCAGCGTGCGGGACAGCTTTAATGAAAAACTGTTTTTT.

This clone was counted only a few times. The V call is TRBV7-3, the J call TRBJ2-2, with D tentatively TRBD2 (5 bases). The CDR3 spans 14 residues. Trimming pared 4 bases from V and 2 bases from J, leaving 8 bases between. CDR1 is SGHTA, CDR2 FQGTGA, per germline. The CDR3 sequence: CASSSGLNTGELFF. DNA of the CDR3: TGTGCCAGCAGCTCCGGACTCAACACCGGGGAGCTGTTTTTT.

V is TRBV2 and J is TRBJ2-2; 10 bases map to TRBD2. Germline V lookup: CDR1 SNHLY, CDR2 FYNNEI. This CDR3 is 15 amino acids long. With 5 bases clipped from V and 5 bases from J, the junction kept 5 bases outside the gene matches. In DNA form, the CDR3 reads TGTGCCAGCAGTCTTAGCGGGAGGAGAACCGGGGAGCTGTTTTTT. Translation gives CASSLSGRRTGELFF.

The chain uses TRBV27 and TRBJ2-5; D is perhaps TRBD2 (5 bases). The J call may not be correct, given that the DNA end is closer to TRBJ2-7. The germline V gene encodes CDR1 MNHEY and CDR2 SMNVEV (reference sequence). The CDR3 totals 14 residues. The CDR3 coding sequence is TGTGCCAGCAGATCATTGCTAGCCTCCTACGAGCAGTACTTC. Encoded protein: CASRSLLASYEQYF.

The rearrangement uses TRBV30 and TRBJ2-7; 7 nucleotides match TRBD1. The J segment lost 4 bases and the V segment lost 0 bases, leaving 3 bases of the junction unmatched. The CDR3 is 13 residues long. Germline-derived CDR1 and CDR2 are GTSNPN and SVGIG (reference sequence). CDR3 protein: CAWSVGTVYEQYF. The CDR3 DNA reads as TGTGCCTGGAGTGTAGGGACAGTATACGAGCAGTACTTC.

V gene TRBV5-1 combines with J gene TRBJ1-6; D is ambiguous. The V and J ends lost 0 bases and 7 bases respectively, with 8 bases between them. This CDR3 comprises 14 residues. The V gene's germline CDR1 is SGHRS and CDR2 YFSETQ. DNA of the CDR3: TGCGCCAGCAGCTTGGTTCGGGAAAATTCACCCCTCCACTTT. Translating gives CASSLVRENSPLHF.

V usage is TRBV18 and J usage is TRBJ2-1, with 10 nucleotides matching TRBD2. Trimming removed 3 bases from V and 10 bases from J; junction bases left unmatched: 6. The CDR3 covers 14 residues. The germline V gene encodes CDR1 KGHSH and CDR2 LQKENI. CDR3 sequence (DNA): TGTGCCAGCTCACCCAGCGGGAGGGATTTAGAGCAGTTCTTC. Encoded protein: CASSPSGRDLEQFF.

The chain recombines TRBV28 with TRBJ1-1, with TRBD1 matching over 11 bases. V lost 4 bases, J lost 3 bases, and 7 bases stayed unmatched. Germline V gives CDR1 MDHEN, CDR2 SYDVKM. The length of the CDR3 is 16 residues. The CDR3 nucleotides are TGTGCCAGCAGTTCCTGGACAGGGGGCAGCGACACTGAAGCTTTCTTT. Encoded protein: CASSSWTGGSDTEAFF. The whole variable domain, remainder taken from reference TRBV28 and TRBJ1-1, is DVKVTQSSRYLVKRTGEKVFLECVQDMDHENMFWYRQDPGLGLRLIYFSYDVKMKEKGDIPEGYSVSREKKERFSLILESASTNQTSMYLCASSSWTGGSDTEAFFGQGTRLTVV.

The chain's CDR3 is CASSFGAGPPWEKLFF. The CDR3 nucleotides read TGTGCCAGCAGCTTTGGGGCGGGACCCCCTTGGGAAAAACTGTTTTTT. This chain links TRBV5-6 with TRBJ1-4, with TRBD1 as a possible D gene (5 bases). Germline V gene data show CDR1 as SGHDT and CDR2 as YYEEEE. The CDR3 is made up of 16 amino acids. V was clipped by 2 bases and J by 8 bases, with 19 bases between them.

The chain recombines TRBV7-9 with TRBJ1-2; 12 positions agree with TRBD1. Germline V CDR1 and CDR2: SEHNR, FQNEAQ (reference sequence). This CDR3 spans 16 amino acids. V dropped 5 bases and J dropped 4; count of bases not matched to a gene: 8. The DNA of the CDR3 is TGTGCCAGCAGCCCGCGGCCGGGACAGGGGGCCTATGGCTACACCTTC. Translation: CASSPRPGQGAYGYTF.

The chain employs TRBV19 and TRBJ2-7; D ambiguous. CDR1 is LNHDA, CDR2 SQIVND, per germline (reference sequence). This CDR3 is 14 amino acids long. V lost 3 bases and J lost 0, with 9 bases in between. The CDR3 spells CASSINDISYEQYF. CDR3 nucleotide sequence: TGTGCCAGTAGTATCAACGACATCTCCTACGAGCAGTACTTC.

This CDR3 is CASSLASSSTDTQYF. The CDR3 nucleotides are TGCGCCAGCAGCTTGGCGTCTAGCAGCACAGATACGCAGTATTTT. This sequence joins TRBV5-1 and TRBJ2-3; TRBD2 might be the D (5 bases). Germline CDR1 is SGHRS and CDR2 is YFSETQ. Trimming stripped 0 bases from V and 0 bases from J, with 8 bases between. The CDR3 contains 15 residues.

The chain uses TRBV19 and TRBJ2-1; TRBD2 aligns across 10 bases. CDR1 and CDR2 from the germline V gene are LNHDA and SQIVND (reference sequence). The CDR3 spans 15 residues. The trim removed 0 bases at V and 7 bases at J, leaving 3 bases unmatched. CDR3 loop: CASSIEAGGGNEQFF. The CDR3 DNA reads TGTGCCAGTAGTATAGAAGCGGGAGGGGGAAATGAGCAGTTCTTC.

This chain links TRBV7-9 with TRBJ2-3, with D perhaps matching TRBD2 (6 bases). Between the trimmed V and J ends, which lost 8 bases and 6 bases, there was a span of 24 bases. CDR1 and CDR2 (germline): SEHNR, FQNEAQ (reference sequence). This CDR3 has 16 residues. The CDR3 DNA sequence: TGTGCCAGCGCCTTGGGCCGGGACGGGGGTCATGATACGCAGTATTTT. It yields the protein CASALGRDGGHDTQYF.

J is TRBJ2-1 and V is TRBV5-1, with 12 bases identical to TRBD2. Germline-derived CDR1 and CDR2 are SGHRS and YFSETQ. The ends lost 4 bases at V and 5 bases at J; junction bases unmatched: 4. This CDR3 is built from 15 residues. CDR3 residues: CASSQTSGSNNEQFF. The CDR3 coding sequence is TGCGCCAGCAGCCAGACTAGCGGGAGCAACAATGAGCAGTTCTTC.

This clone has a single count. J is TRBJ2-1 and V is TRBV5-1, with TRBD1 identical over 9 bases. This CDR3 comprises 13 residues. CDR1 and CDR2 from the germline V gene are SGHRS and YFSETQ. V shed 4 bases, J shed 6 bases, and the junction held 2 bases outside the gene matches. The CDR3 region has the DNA TGCGCCAGCAGCACGGGACAGGGCAATGAGCAGTTCTTC. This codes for CASSTGQGNEQFF.

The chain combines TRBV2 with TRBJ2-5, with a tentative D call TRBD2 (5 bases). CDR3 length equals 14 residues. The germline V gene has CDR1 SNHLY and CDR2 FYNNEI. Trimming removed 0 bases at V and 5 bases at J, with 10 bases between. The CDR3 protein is CASSEARVGETQYF. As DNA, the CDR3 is TGTGCCAGCAGTGAAGCGCGGGTAGGGGAGACCCAGTACTTC.

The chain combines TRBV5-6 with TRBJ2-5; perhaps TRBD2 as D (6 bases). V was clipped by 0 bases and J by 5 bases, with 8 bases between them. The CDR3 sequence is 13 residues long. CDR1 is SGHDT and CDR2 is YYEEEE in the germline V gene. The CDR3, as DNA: TGTGCCAGCAGCTTGGTCGGGAGCGAGACCCAGTACTTC. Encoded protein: CASSLVGSETQYF.

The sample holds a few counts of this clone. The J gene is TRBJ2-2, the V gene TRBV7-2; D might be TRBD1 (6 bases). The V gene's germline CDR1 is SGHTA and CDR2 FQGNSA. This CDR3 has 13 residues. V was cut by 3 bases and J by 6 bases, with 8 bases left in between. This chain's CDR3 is CASSFGQSGELFF. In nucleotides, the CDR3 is TGTGCCAGCAGCTTCGGACAGTCCGGGGAGCTGTTTTTT.

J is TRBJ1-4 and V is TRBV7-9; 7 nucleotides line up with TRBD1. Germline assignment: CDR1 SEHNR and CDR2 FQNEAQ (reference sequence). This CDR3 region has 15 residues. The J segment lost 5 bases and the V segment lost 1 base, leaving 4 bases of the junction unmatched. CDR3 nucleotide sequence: TGTGCCAGCAGCTTAGGGACAGGAATGAATGAAAAACTGTTTTTT. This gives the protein CASSLGTGMNEKLFF.

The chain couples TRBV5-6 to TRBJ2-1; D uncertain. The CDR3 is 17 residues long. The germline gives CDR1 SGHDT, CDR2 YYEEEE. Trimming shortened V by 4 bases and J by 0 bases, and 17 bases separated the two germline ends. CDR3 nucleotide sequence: TGTGCCAGCAGCCCCTTCGCGGCGGTTACCTCCTACAATGAGCAGTTCTTC. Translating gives CASSPFAAVTSYNEQFF.

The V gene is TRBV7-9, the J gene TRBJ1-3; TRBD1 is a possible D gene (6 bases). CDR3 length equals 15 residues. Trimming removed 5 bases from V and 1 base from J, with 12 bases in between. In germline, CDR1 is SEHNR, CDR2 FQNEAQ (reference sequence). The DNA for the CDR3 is TGTGCCAGCAGCCTGGACAGTTTTTCTGGAAACACCATATATTTT. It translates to CASSLDSFSGNTIYF.

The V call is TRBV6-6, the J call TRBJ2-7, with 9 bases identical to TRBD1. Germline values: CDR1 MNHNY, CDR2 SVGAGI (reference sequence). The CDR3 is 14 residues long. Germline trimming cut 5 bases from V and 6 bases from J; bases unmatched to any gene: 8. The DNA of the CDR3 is TGTGCCAGCAGTCCCGGGACAGGGAAGGGCGAGCAGTACTTC. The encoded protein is CASSPGTGKGEQYF.

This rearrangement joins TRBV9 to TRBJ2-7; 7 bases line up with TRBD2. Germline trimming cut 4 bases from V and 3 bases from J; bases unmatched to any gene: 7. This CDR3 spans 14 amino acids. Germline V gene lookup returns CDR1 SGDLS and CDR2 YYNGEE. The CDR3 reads CASSPRGGGYEQYF. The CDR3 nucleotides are TGTGCCAGCAGCCCAAGGGGCGGGGGCTACGAGCAGTACTTC.

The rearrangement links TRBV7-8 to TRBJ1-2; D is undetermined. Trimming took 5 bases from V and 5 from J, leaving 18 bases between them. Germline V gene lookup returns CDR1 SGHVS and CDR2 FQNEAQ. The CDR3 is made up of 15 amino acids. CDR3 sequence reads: CASSPRGLSLYGYTF. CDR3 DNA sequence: TGTGCCAGCAGCCCCCGCGGACTGTCCCTATATGGCTACACCTTC.

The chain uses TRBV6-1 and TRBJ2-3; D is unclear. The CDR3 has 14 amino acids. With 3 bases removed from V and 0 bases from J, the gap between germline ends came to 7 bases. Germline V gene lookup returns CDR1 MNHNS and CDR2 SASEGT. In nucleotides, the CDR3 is TGTGCCAGCAGTGATCCCGGGAGCACAGATACGCAGTATTTT. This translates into CASSDPGSTDTQYF.

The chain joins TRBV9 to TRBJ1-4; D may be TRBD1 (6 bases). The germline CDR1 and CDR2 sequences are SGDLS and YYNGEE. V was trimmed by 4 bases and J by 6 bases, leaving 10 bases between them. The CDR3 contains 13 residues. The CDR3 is CASSQTGHEKLFF. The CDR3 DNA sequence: TGTGCCAGCAGCCAAACAGGGCATGAAAAACTGTTTTTT. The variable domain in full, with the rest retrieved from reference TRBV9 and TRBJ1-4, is DSGVTQTPKHLITATGQRVTLRCSPRSGDLSVYWYQQSLDQGLQFLIQYYNGEERAKGNILERFSAQQFPDLHSELNLSSLELGDSALYFCASSQTGHEKLFFGSGTQLSVL.

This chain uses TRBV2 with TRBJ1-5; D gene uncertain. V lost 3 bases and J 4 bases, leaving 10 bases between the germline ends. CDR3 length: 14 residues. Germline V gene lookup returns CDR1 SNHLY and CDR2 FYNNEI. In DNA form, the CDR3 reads TGTGCCAGCAGTGAGTCCGGGAATAATCAGCCCCAGCATTTT. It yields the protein CASSESGNNQPQHF.